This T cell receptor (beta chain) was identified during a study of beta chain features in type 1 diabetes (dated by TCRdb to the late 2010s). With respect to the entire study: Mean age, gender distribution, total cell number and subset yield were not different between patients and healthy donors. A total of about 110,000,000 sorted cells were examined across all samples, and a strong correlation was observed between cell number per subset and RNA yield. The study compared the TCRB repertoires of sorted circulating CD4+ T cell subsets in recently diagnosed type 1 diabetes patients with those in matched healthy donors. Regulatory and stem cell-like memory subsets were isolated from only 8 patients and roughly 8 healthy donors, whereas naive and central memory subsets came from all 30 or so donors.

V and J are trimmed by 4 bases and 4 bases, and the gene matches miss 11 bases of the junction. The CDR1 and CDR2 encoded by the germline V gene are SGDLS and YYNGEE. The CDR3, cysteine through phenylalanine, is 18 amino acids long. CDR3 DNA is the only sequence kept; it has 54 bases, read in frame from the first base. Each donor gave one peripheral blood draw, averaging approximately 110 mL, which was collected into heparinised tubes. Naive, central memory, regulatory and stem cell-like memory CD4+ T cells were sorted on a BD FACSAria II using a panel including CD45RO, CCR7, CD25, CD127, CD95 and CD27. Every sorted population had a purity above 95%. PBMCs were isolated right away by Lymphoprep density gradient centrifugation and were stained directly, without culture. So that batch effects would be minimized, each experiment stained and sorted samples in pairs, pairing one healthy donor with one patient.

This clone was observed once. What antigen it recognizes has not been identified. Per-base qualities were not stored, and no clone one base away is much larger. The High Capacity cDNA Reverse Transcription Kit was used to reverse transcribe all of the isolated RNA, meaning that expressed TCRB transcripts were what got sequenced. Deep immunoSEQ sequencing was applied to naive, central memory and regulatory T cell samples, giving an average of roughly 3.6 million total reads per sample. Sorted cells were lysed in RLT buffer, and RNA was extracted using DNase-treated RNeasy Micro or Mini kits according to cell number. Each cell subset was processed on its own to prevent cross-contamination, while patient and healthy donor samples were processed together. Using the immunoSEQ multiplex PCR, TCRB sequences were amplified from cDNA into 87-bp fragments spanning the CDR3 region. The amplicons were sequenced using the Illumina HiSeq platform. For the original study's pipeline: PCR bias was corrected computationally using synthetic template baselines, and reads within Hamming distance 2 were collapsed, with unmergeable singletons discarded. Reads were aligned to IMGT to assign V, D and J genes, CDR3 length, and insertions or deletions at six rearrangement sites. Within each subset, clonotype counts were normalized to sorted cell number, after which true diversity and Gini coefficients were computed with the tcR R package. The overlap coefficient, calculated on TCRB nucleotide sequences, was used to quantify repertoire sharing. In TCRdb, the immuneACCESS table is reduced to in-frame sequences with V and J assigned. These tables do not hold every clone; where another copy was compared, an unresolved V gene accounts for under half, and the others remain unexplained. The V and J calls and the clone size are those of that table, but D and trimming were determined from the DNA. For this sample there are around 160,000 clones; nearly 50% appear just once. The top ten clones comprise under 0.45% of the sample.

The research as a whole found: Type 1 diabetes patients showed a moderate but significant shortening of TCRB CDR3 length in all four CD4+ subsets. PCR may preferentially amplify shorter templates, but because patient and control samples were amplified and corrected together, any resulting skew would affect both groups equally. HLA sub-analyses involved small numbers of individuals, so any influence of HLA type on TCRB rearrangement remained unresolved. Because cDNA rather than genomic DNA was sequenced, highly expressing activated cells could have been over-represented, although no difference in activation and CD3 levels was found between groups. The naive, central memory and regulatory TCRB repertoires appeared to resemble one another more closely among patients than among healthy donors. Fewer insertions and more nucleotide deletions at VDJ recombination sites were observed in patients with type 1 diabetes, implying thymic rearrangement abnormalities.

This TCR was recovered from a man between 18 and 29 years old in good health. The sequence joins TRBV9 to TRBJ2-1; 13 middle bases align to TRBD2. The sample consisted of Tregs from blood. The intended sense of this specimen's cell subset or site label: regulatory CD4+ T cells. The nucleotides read TGTGCCAGCAGCACCCCCCGGACTAGCGGGGGACAGTACAATGAGCAGTTCTTC. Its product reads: CASSTPRTSGGQYNEQFF.